These 24 T cell receptor beta chains share one sample of origin, sequenced in a study of vaccination and CD4 T cells after COVID-19. The treatment denotes: roughly ten-day PBMC culture with coronavirus spike peptide pools or control peptides (ViraFEST assay). For these receptors, no antigen is known. The Oncomine TCR Beta short-read assay generated sequence data from the DNA of cultured CD4+ T cells. TCRdb independently ran MiXCR on the PCR reads; one entry per CDR3 protein. Of fewer than 13,000 distinct CDR3 sequences detected, under 65% appear once; the ten largest clones hold about 22%. The sequenced sample consisted of CD4+ T cells from blood, cultured in vitro. The origin of the receptors is a human donor who had recovered from COVID-19.

V is TRBV5-1 and J is TRBJ1-2; 8 nucleotides line up with TRBD1. The CDR3 covers 14 residues. From germline, CDR1 is SGHRS and CDR2 YFSETQ. Unmatched junction bases numbered 5, after V lost 4 bases and J lost 3 bases. CDR3 nucleotide sequence: TGCGCCAGCAGCCGAACAGGGGGTGACTATGGCTACACCTTC. Its protein product is CASSRTGGDYGYTF.

In its sample, this clonotype was seen a few times. This chain uses TRBV6-1 with TRBJ1-2; no reliable D call. V was pared by 6 bases and J by 4 bases, with 6 bases between. The CDR3 has 11 amino acids. From germline, CDR1 is MNHNS and CDR2 SASEGT. In DNA, the CDR3 is TGTGCCAGCAGGCAGATCTATGGCTACACCTTC. It specifies CASRQIYGYTF.

The chain combines TRBV6-1 with TRBJ2-7, with 8 bases identical to TRBD1. V lost 5 bases and J lost 3; bases outside the gene matches: 9. Germline V gives CDR1 MNHNS, CDR2 SASEGT. The CDR3 runs 15 residues. Here the CDR3 reads CASSTLPQGGYEQYF. The CDR3 DNA follows: TGTGCCAGCAGTACTCTACCACAGGGGGGCTACGAGCAGTACTTC.

V usage is TRBV2 and J usage is TRBJ1-2, with 9 positions matching TRBD1. CDR1 and CDR2 from the germline V gene are SNHLY and FYNNEI. This CDR3 contains 16 residues. With V trimmed by 2 bases and J by 8 bases, 12 bases remained unmatched. As DNA, the CDR3 is TGTGCCAGCAGTGAATCTAGCCTACAGGGGGCGGAGGGCTACACCTTC. This translates into CASSESSLQGAEGYTF.

The gene calls are TRBV10-2 and TRBJ2-1; D might be TRBD2 (6 bases). The CDR3 covers 15 residues. The germline gives CDR1 WSHSY, CDR2 SAAADI. V was shortened by 0 bases and J by 12 bases, with 18 bases between the two germline ends. CDR3 in DNA: TGCGCCAGCAGTGAGTCGGGGCGGGGACCGCTCGGGCAGTTCTTC. This codes for CASSESGRGPLGQFF.

This clonotype was seen more than once but under ten times. The chain employs TRBV7-2 and TRBJ1-1, with TRBD1 matching over 8 bases. From germline, CDR1 is SGHTA and CDR2 FQGNSA. V lost 5 bases, J lost 1 base, and 3 bases stayed unmatched. There are 14 residues in the CDR3. The CDR3 sequence is CASSRQGSNTEAFF. CDR3 sequence (DNA): TGTGCCAGCAGCCGACAGGGGTCGAACACTGAAGCTTTCTTT.

This clonotype has only one observation. This rearrangement joins TRBV12-3 or TRBV12-4 to TRBJ2-2; 14 bases line up with TRBD2. The CDR3 runs 17 residues. V gave up 6 bases and J gave up 2 bases; unmatched junction bases: 5. Here the CDR3 DNA reads TGTGCCAGCAGCCGACTAGCGGGGGGGCTTAACACCGGGGAGCTGTTTTTT. Translation gives CASSRLAGGLNTGELFF.

CDR3 sequence (DNA): TGTGCCAGTAGTAAACAGGGCACCGAAGCTTTCTTT. It translates to CASSKQGTEAFF. The chain has TRBV19 and TRBJ1-1; possible D gene TRBD1, 6 bases. The CDR3 runs to 12 residues. V shed 4 bases and J shed 8 bases, with 11 bases lying between them. The germline V gene encodes CDR1 LNHDA and CDR2 SQIVND (reference sequence).

The chain joins TRBV30 to TRBJ1-2, with D perhaps matching TRBD1 (5 bases). CDR3 length: 15 residues. The V and J ends lost 0 bases and 5 bases respectively, with 16 bases between them. Germline CDR1 GTSNPN, CDR2 SVGIG (reference sequence). The DNA of the CDR3 is TGTGCCTGGAGTGTACCATCAGGGCTCTCTTATGGCTACACCTTC. Protein product: CAWSVPSGLSYGYTF.

The rearrangement joins TRBV20-1 to TRBJ2-7; maybe TRBD1 (6 bases). The CDR3 sequence is 14 residues long. In germline, CDR1 is DFQATT, CDR2 SNEGSKA (reference sequence). Between the trimmed V and J ends, which lost 1 base and 6 bases, there was a span of 16 bases. CDR3 coding DNA: TGCAGTGCTAGAGGGCAGGGGAGTTTCGGCGAGCAGTACTTC. It is translated as CSARGQGSFGEQYF.

The chain combines TRBV18 with TRBJ1-2, with 7 bases matching TRBD1. The CDR3 length is 21 residues. The junction had 22 bases not matched to a gene; V was cut back by 3 bases and J by 0 bases. CDR1 and CDR2 from the germline V gene are KGHSH and LQKENI. The CDR3 loop reads CASSPSGPALRGQSTNYGYTF. In DNA form, the CDR3 reads TGTGCCAGCTCACCGAGTGGTCCTGCCCTGCGGGGACAGTCAACTAACTATGGCTACACCTTC.

The chain carries TRBV20-1 and TRBJ2-5, with D perhaps TRBD1 (5 bases). Trimming took 4 bases from V and 1 from J, leaving 10 bases between them. This CDR3 is built from 13 residues. Germline values: CDR1 DFQATT, CDR2 SNEGSKA (reference sequence). The CDR3 DNA reads TGCAGTGCTACCTCGACAGTCCAAGAGACCCAGTACTTC. Translating gives CSATSTVQETQYF.

This clonotype was picked up one time. The rearrangement links TRBV5-6 to TRBJ1-1, with 12 bases aligning to TRBD1. Germline assignment: CDR1 SGHDT and CDR2 YYEEEE. The CDR3 covers 16 residues. Trimming cost V 4 bases and J 10 bases; bases outside gene matches: 14. The CDR3 is CASSQTGTGGEVGAFF. CDR3 DNA sequence: TGTGCCAGCAGCCAGACCGGGACAGGGGGCGAGGTTGGAGCTTTCTTT.

The V and J genes are TRBV19 and TRBJ1-1, with a possible D match to TRBD1 (5 bases). Germline V lookup: CDR1 LNHDA, CDR2 SQIVND (reference sequence). The V and J ends lost 3 bases and 2 bases respectively, with 28 bases between them. The CDR3 extends over 20 amino acids. The CDR3 loop reads CASSIPGSGGPLRGNTEAFF. As DNA, the CDR3 is TGTGCCAGTAGTATCCCGGGCTCGGGGGGACCTCTCAGAGGAAACACTGAAGCTTTCTTT.

The J gene is TRBJ1-2, the V gene TRBV2, with 7 bases identical to TRBD1. The germline CDR1 and CDR2 sequences are SNHLY and FYNNEI. V was pared by 5 bases and J by 5 bases, with 5 bases of the junction left unmatched. There are 13 residues in the CDR3. The CDR3 here is CASSRGGGYGYTF. CDR3 coding DNA: TGTGCCAGCAGTAGAGGGGGCGGATATGGCTACACCTTC.

The J gene is TRBJ1-1, the V gene TRBV5-3; unclear D gene. TRBV5-3 qualifies as an ORF whose function is uncertain. Trimming shortened V by 4 bases and J by 2 bases, and 12 bases separated the two germline ends. There are 14 residues in the CDR3. CDR3 region: CARSPRALNTEAFF. The CDR3, as DNA: TGTGCCAGAAGCCCTAGGGCGTTAAACACTGAAGCTTTCTTT.

V usage is TRBV6-1 and J usage is TRBJ1-2; D possibly corresponds to TRBD1 (5 bases). V lost 6 bases, J lost 10 bases, and 15 bases lay in between. This CDR3 has 12 amino acids. Looked up from germline, CDR1 is MNHNS and CDR2 is SASEGT. CDR3 loop: CASSHLGGSYTF. CDR3 nucleotides: TGTGCCAGCAGCCACCTGGGGGGGTCCTACACCTTC.

This clonotype was recorded a few times. This rearrangement joins TRBV7-2 to TRBJ2-2, with a tentative D call TRBD2 (5 bases). Germline V gene data show CDR1 as SGHTA and CDR2 as FQGNSA. The CDR3 has 14 amino acids. V was trimmed by 5 bases and J by 5 bases, leaving 12 bases between them. The CDR3 reads CASSRSGATGELFF. The CDR3 region has the DNA TGTGCCAGCAGCCGGAGCGGAGCTACCGGGGAGCTGTTTTTT.

The chain uses TRBV5-3 and TRBJ1-5; D is possibly TRBD1 (5 bases). TRBV5-3 is placed among ORFs of uncertain function. V was trimmed by 4 bases and J by 9 bases, leaving 26 bases between them. This CDR3 contains 17 residues. Written as DNA, the CDR3 is TGTGCCAGAAGCATTCCCACATTTCGGGACCCCTCAGCGCCCCAGCATTTT. Its translation is CARSIPTFRDPSAPQHF.

V is TRBV20-1 and J is TRBJ1-3, with 7 bases lining up with TRBD1. The CDR3 contains 17 residues. Germline V gene data show CDR1 as DFQATT and CDR2 as SNEGSKA (reference sequence). The trim removed 1 base at V and 5 bases at J, leaving 14 bases unmatched. The CDR3 loop is CSARVGVPGTARNTIYF. In DNA form, the CDR3 reads TGCAGTGCTAGAGTAGGGGTCCCCGGGACAGCTAGAAACACCATATATTTT.

CDR3: CASSLTGINEQYF. CDR3 bases: TGCGCCAGCAGCCTCACAGGGATCAACGAGCAGTACTTC. This rearrangement joins TRBV5-1 to TRBJ2-7; weak D call: TRBD1 (6 bases). Per germline, CDR1 SGHRS and CDR2 YFSETQ. This CDR3 has 13 residues. V gave up 4 bases and J gave up 5 bases, with 13 bases separating them.

This clonotype was counted between two and nine times. V usage is TRBV20-1 and J usage is TRBJ1-5; TRBD1 might be the D (6 bases). V was shortened by 3 bases and J by 7 bases, with 10 bases between the two germline ends. The CDR3 runs to 12 residues. The V gene's germline CDR1 is DFQATT and CDR2 SNEGSKA (reference sequence). CDR3 coding DNA: TGCAGTGCTAGTTACAGGGAGCAGCCCCAGCATTTT. This translates into CSASYREQPQHF.

The rearrangement uses TRBV7-9 and TRBJ2-3; 9 nucleotides agree with TRBD1. With 5 bases clipped from V and 10 bases from J, the junction kept 16 bases outside the gene matches. Per the germline V gene, CDR1 is SEHNR and CDR2 is FQNEAQ (reference sequence). The CDR3 extends over 16 amino acids. The CDR3 coding sequence is TGTGCCAGCAGCACCGCTTACAGGGGGCGCAGGGATGCGCAGTATTTT. It encodes CASSTAYRGRRDAQYF.

This chain connects TRBV6-1 to TRBJ1-5; TRBD1 matches at 8 bases. CDR3 length: 14 residues. Germline CDR1 reads MNHNS; CDR2 reads SASEGT. The V and J ends lost 6 bases and 6 bases, in that order; junction bases with no gene match: 7. The CDR3 bases are TGTGCCAGCAGGATTCAGGGGGCAGGTCAGCCCCAGCATTTT. Protein: CASRIQGAGQPQHF.